These 4 T cell receptor beta chains came from one sample sequenced in a study of cytomegalovirus exposure and HLA in healthy donors. The study ran its PCR with 60 Vbeta and 13 Jbeta primers. Repertoires were generated with immunoSEQ multiplex PCR, while TCRdb's copy carries only in-frame clones and drops some. The table lists more than 150,000 clones, roughly 80% of them singletons. Sequenced material: PBMCs. These receptors all stem from a man aged 35-49 years in good health and CMV-seropositive.

This clone showed up just once. The V and J genes are TRBV9 and TRBJ2-5; tentatively, D is TRBD1 (6 bases). The ends were cut back, 0 bases at V and 4 bases at J, with 7 bases in the middle. The CDR3 is 13 amino acids. Germline V CDR1 and CDR2: SGDLS, YYNGEE. CDR3 DNA: TGTGCCAGCAGCGTAGCCAGGGGAGAGACCCAGTACTTC. This codes for CASSVARGETQYF. Looking up the rest from reference TRBV9 and TRBJ2-5 gives the full variable domain: DSGVTQTPKHLITATGQRVTLRCSPRSGDLSVYWYQQSLDQGLQFLIQYYNGEERAKGNILERFSAQQFPDLHSELNLSSLELGDSALYFCASSVARGETQYFGPGTRLLVL.

In its sample, this clone was seen a few times. The chain links TRBV11-3 to TRBJ2-7, with D unresolved. Trimming removed 8 bases from V and 1 base from J, with 9 bases in between. This CDR3 spans 12 amino acids. The germline V gene has CDR1 SGHNT and CDR2 YENEEA. CDR3 protein: CASGRSSYEQYF. The DNA for the CDR3 is TGTGCCAGCGGCCGGAGTTCCTACGAGCAGTACTTC.

This clone was observed a few times. The chain combines TRBV4-1 with TRBJ1-1; D call uncertain. The CDR3 length is 14 residues. Germline loops: CDR1 MGHRA, CDR2 YSYEKL. Trimming stripped 0 bases from V and 4 bases from J, with 9 bases between. CDR3: CASSQEFAGTEAFF. CDR3 DNA sequence: TGCGCCAGCAGCCAAGAGTTTGCAGGCACTGAAGCTTTCTTT.

Comment on this clone: At the DNA level, this CDR3 is encoded by other sequences in the same sample as well. The chain couples TRBV6-5 to TRBJ2-7; TRBD1 aligns across 8 bases. CDR1 MNHEY and CDR2 SVGAGI come from the germline V gene. The CDR3 has 12 residues. The junction had 2 bases not matched to a gene; V was cut back by 6 bases and J by 4 bases. The CDR3 DNA follows: TGTGCCAGCAGCAGGACAGGGTACGAGCAGTACTTC. It yields the protein CASSRTGYEQYF.